This note documents a single TCR beta chain sequence. As yet, its antigen is unknown. This record comes from a study of cytomegalovirus exposure and HLA in healthy donors. Across the whole study: The 550 to 700 first-cohort repertoires and the 95 to 150 validation repertoires shared the same platform, a later analysis reported.

Study results and caveats: The investigators catalogued 150 to 200 TCR beta chains as cytomegalovirus-associated.

The donors were members of the approximately 130-subject validation cohort (separate from the roughly 680-subject first cohort). Repertoires were generated with immunoSEQ multiplex PCR, while TCRdb's copy carries only in-frame clones and drops some. Of approximately 270,000 clones in the sample, approximately 83% were seen once. This TCR was sampled from a woman younger than 30 in good health and CMV-seronegative. The sequencing input was PBMCs.

CDR3 region: CASSWTGNPNEKLFF. The DNA for the CDR3 is TGCGCCAGCAGCTGGACAGGGAACCCTAATGAAAAACTGTTTTTT. This chain joins TRBV5-1 and TRBJ1-4, with 8 bases that match TRBD1. With V trimmed by 3 bases and J by 3 bases, 4 bases remained unmatched. The CDR3 has 15 amino acids. Looked up from germline, CDR1 is SGHRS and CDR2 is YFSETQ. The whole variable domain, filled in from reference TRBV5-1 and TRBJ1-4, reads KAGVTQTPRYLIKTRGQQVTLSCSPISGHRSVSWYQQTPGQGLQFLFEYFSETQRNKGNFPGRFSGRQFSNSRSEMNVSTLELGDSALYLCASSWTGNPNEKLFFGSGTQLSVL.